This T cell receptor beta chain emerged from a study of blood T cell repertoires in COVID-19 (dated by TCRdb to about 2020). About the study as a whole: Collaborator samples came from the United States, Italy and Spain and covered acute and convalescent phases of COVID-19. Deeply sampled blood TCRbeta repertoires from subjects exposed to, actively infected with, or recovered from COVID-19 were included in the dataset. Samples came from the ongoing ImmuneRACE study (first 160 participants) plus 1,254 subjects from 6 global collaborators. The repertoires were released in a freely available public database intended as a resource for research on the immune response to SARS-CoV-2. The material from the prospective study consisted of cDNA or gDNA derived from T cells, B-cell-depleted T cells, or PBMCs. Where available, HLA class I and class II types were taken from metadata supplied by the sample provider and were not determined by assay-based typing. The sample metadata nearly always contained a de-identified subject ID, COVID-19 status, age in years and sex.

Samples from volunteer blood donors who had recovered from COVID-19 were contributed by a second Seattle source. Each collaborating institution followed its own protocols to collect whole blood in K2EDTA tubes. For TCRbeta analysis, collaborator samples were shipped as frozen whole blood, as isolated PBMCs, or as DNA extracted from either sample type. The immunoSEQ Assay, a bias-controlled multiplex PCR, was used to amplify TCRbeta CDR3 regions from genomic DNA. Turning to the authors' computational methods: Nucleated cell counts per sample were estimated from amplification of reference gene primers within the assay. Sequence reads were collapsed and filtered to measure the absolute abundance of every unique TCRbeta CDR3 rearrangement. For each sample, productive Simpson clonality was calculated by taking the square root of Simpson's diversity index across productive rearrangements. TCRdb limited this immuneACCESS table to in-frame rearrangements with V and J called. A share of clones is missing; checked studies link under half to unresolved V genes, and the rest is unexplained. Clonal size and the V and J genes are those of that table, whereas D and trimming came from the DNA. Recorded for this sample are about 260,000 clones; about 88% of them occurred a single time. About 4.1% of the sample is in the top ten clones.

General study outcomes and caveats: How much clinical and demographic metadata was included differed by source and by participant, and the metadata was provided uncurated.

The CDR3 covers 12 residues, taking in both the cysteine and the phenylalanine. Solely the CDR3 DNA is kept, with 36 bases framed from the first base. V is shortened by 9 bases, J by 3 bases, and the region joining them spans 11 bases. From the germline V gene, CDR1 is SNHLY and CDR2 is FYNNEI. In the case of this clone: It lacks a known antigen. No clone much larger than this one lies a single base away; base qualities are absent.

The sequence was obtained from a man between 60 and 75 years old who had recovered from COVID-19. Material: peripheral blood. The chain was built from TRBV2 and TRBJ2-5; TRBD2 might be the D gene, on 5 matching bases. The CDR3 sequence is CASGEAEETQYF. The DNA sequence follows: TGTGCCAGTGGGGAAGCGGAAGAGACCCAGTACTTC. When the CDR3 is completed using the reference TRBV2 and TRBJ2-5 genes on either side, the full variable domain is EPEVTQTPSHQVTQMGQEVILRCVPISNHLYFYWYRQILGQKVEFLVSFYNNEISEKSEIFDDQFSVERPDGSNFTLKIRSTKLEDSAMYFCASGEAEETQYFGPGTRLLVL.